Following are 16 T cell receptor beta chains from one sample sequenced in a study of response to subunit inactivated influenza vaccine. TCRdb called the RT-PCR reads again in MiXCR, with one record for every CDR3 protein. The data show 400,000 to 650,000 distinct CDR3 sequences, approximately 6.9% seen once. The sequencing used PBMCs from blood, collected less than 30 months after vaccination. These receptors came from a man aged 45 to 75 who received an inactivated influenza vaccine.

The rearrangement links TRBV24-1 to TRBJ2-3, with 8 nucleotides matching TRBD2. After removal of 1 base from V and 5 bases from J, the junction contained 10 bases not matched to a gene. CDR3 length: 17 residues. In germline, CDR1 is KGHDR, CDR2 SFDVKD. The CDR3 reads CATSDFSSGRGGDTQYF. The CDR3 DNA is TGTGCCACCAGTGATTTCTCCAGCGGGAGAGGGGGAGATACGCAGTATTTT.

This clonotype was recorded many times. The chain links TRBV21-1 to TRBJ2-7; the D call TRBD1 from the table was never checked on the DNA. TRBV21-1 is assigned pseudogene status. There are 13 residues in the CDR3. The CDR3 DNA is TGTGCCAGCAGTAGACAGGTCAACTACGAGCAGTACTTC. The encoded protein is CASSRQVNYEQYF.

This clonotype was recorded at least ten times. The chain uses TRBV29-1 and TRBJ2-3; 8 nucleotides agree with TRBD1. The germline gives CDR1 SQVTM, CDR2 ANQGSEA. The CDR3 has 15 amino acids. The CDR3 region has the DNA TGCAGGAGACTCCGGGACAGGCCACTCACAGATACGCAGTATTTT. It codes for CRRLRDRPLTDTQYF.

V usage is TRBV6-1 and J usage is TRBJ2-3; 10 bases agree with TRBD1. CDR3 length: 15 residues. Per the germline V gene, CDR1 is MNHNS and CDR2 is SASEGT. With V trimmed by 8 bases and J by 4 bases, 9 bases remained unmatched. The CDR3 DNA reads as TGTGCCAGCCATCTTATGGGGACAGGGGCAGATACGCAGTATTTT. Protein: CASHLMGTGADTQYF.

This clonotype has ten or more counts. This CDR3 reads CASSLGRGTEAFF. The CDR3 nucleotides read TGTGCCAGCAGTTTAGGCAGAGGTACTGAAGCTTTCTTT. The gene calls are TRBV12-3 or TRBV12-4 and TRBJ1-1; D gene uncertain. Trimming pared 1 base from V and 5 bases from J, leaving 8 bases between. The CDR3 length is 13 residues.

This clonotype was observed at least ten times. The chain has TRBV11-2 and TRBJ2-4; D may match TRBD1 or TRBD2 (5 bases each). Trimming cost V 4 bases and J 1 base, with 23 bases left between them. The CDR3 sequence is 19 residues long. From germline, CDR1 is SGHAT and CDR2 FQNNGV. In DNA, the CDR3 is TGTGCCAGCAGCTCGCCCCCGGGACGGCGAGCCTTTGCCAAAAACATTCAGTACTTC. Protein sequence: CASSSPPGRRAFAKNIQYF.

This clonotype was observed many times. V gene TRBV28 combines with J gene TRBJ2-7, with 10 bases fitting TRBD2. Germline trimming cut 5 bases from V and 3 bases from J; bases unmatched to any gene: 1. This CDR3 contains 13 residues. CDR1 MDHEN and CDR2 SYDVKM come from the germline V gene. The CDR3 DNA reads TGTGCCAGCAGTCCTAGCGGGAGCTACGAGCAGTACTTC. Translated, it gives CASSPSGSYEQYF.

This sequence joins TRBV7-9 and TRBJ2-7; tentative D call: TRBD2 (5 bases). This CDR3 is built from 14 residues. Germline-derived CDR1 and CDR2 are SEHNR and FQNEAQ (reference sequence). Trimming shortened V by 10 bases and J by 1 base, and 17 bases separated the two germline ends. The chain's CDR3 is CAIDSGVRSYEQYF. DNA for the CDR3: TGTGCCATCGACTCCGGGGTGCGGTCCTACGAGCAGTACTTC.

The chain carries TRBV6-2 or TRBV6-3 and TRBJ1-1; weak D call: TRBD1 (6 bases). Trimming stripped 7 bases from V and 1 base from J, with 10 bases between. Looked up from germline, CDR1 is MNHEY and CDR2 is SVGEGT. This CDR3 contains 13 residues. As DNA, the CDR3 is TGTGCCAGCAAAGGGACACCGAACACTGAAGCTTTCTTT. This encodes CASKGTPNTEAFF.

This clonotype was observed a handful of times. CDR3 sequence: CASSLDSTGEKLFF. Here the CDR3 DNA reads TGTGCCAGCAGCTTGGATTCGACGGGCGAAAAACTGTTTTTT. This rearrangement joins TRBV5-8 to TRBJ1-4; D uncertain. V shed 0 bases and J shed 8 bases, with 11 bases lying between them. Germline loops: CDR1 SGHTS, CDR2 YDEGEE. CDR3 size: 14 residues. Full variable domain (outside the CDR3, taken from reference TRBV5-8 and TRBJ1-4): EAGVTQSPTHLIKTRGQQATLRCSPISGHTSVYWYQQALGLGLQFLLWYDEGEERNRGNFPPRFSGRQFPNYSSELNVNALELEDSALYLCASSLDSTGEKLFFGSGTQLSVL.

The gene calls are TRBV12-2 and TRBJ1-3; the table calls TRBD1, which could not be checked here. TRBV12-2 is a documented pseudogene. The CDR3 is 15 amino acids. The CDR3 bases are TGTGCAAGTCCCGCGGACAGTGACTCTGGAAACACCATATATTTT. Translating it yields CASPADSDSGNTIYF.

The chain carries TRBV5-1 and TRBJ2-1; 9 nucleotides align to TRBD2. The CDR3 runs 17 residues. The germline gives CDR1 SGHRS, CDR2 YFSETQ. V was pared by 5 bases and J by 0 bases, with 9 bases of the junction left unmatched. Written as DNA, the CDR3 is TGCGCCAGCAGTGGGCGGGAGGGCCCCATCTCCTACAATGAGCAGTTCTTC. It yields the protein CASSGREGPISYNEQFF.

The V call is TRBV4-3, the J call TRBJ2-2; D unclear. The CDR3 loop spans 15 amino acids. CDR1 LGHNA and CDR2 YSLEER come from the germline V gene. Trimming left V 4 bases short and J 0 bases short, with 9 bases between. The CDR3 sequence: CASSLGYANTGELFF. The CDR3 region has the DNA TGCGCCAGCAGCCTGGGATACGCGAACACCGGGGAGCTGTTTTTT.

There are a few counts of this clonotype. Here the CDR3 reads CASSRDLGIAYEQYF. Written as DNA, the CDR3 is TGTGCCAGCAGCCGGGACCTTGGGATCGCCTACGAGCAGTACTTC. The V gene is TRBV6-1, the J gene TRBJ2-7, with D perhaps TRBD1 or TRBD2 (5 bases each). From germline, CDR1 is MNHNS and CDR2 SASEGT. This CDR3 has 15 residues. Trimming took off 6 bases at V and 2 bases at J, with 17 bases between the two ends.

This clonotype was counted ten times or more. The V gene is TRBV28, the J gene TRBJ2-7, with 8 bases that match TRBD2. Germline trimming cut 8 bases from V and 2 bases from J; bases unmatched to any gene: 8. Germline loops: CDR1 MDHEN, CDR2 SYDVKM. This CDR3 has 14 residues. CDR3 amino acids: CASRGGGSAYEQYF. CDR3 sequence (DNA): TGTGCCAGCCGTGGCGGGGGGTCCGCCTACGAGCAGTACTTC.

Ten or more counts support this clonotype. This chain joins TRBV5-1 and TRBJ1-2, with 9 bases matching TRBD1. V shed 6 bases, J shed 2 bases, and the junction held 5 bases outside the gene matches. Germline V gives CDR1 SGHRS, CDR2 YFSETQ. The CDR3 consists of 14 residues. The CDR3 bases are TGCGCCAGCACACCCGGACAGGGGAACTATGGCTACACCTTC. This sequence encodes CASTPGQGNYGYTF.